This T cell receptor beta chain was sequenced during a study of a mutant IDH1 vaccine in newly diagnosed glioma. At the level of the study: V12 fell at week 35 and V13, the study end, at week 47.

Time point: week 35, safety follow-up. Each dose of the vaccine consisted of 300 ug of mutant IDH1 20-mer peptide, with topical imiquimod. Across weeks 1, 3, 5, 7, 11, 15, 19 and 23, patients received a vaccination each time, eight in all. Generated by immunoSEQ multiplex PCR, the TCRdb table keeps only in-frame clones and is missing some. This table holds 35,000 to 50,000 clones, approximately 92% found once. In germline, CDR1 is SGDLS, CDR2 YYNGEE. The ends lost 4 bases at V and 7 bases at J; junction bases unmatched: 8. This CDR3 region has 15 residues. With regard to this clone: Its antigen is still unknown.

This rearrangement joins TRBV9 to TRBJ1-4; 9 positions agree with TRBD1. Source: PBMCs, taken from a glioma patient whose treatment included an IDH1 peptide vaccine. This TCR was sampled from a middle-aged man with glioma. In DNA form, the CDR3 reads TGTGCCAGCAGCACAGGACAGGGGTTAGGTGAAAAACTGTTTTTT. It encodes CASSTGQGLGEKLFF.